The entry below describes one TCR beta chain. Its specificity is not known. The sample comes from a study of vaccination and CD4 T cells after COVID-19. Noted treatment: approximately nine-day PBMC culture with coronavirus spike peptide pools or control peptides (ViraFEST assay). ViraFEST used peptide pools to expand antigen-specific T cells before TCR sequencing. Sequence data for DNA of cultured CD4+ T cells were generated by the Oncomine TCR Beta short-read assay. One entry per CDR3 protein, called by TCRdb with MiXCR from the PCR reads. The table has about 19,000 distinct CDR3 sequences, approximately 42% seen once. Study-level results: Convalescent patients' clones that were vaccine-specific were spike mono-reactive in 304 of 307 cases.

There are 14 residues in the CDR3. Trimming took 7 bases from V and 3 from J, leaving 14 bases between them. CDR1 MNHEY and CDR2 SMNVEV come from the germline V gene (reference sequence). The sequence was collected from a human donor who had recovered from COVID-19. Sequencing was performed on CD4+ T cells from blood, cultured in vitro, taken before SARS-CoV-2 vaccination. This chain uses TRBV27 with TRBJ2-3; D perhaps matches TRBD1 (6 bases). The CDR3 is CASKLGGRTDTQYF. The CDR3 bases are TGTGCCAGCAAATTAGGGGGAAGGACAGATACGCAGTATTTT.